The clone carrying this TCR beta chain was counted between two and nine times. In the original analysis: Reference gene primer amplification in the assay estimated nucleated cell counts. Sequenced by immunoSEQ multiplex PCR; TCRdb stores in-frame clones only, minus some. Clone size and V and J calls were adopted from that table, with D and trimming inferred from the DNA. The profile covers roughly 190,000 clones, with about four fifths appearing a single time and approximately 11% taken by the ten largest. V was clipped by 4 bases and J by 0 bases; unmatched bases: 12. The CDR3 covers 18 residues. Germline CDR1 and CDR2: SGHAT and FQNNGV. Seattle patient enrollment occurred during active infection, with longitudinal follow-up thereafter. The entry originates in a study of blood T cell repertoires in COVID-19. About the study: Spain, Italy and the United States supplied samples that represented acute and convalescent COVID-19. In each case, the material was cDNA or gDNA derived from T cells, B-cell-depleted T cells, or PBMCs.

Sequencing was performed on peripheral blood. The TCR comes from a woman aged 40 to 49 with COVID-19, enrolled during active disease. The rearrangement uses TRBV11-2 and TRBJ2-7, with 10 bases lining up with TRBD2. DNA for the CDR3: TGTGCCAGCAGCTCAACTTTTCCAGCGGGAGGGGGCTCCTACGAGCAGTACTTC. Protein: CASSSTFPAGGGSYEQYF.